A selection of T cell receptor beta chains follows, all from one sample in a study of T cells expressing NK-cell markers. TCRdb derives one entry per CDR3 protein from the 5' RACE reads, leaving out DNA. Recorded for this sample: 400,000 to 550,000 distinct CDR3 sequences. The source material was blood T cells: a sorted CD56 or NKG2C T cell subset, CD4+ or CD8+ T cells, or bulk PBMC T cells (not recorded which). The receptors were sampled from a woman aged 18-70 years in good health. The CDR3 runs from the conserved cysteine through the conserved F or W.

V gene	J gene	CDR3 protein
TRBV12-3/TRBV12-4	TRBJ1-3	CATERTPGILSGNTIYF
TRBV20-1	TRBJ2-3	CSARDGDGLDTQYF
TRBV7-2	TRBJ2-7	CASSLSAAGALYEQYF
TRBV6-4	TRBJ2-1	CASSIAKYEQFF
TRBV28	TRBJ2-2	CASSFAGELFF
TRBV28	TRBJ2-3	CASSLPTSGRNTQYF
TRBV5-4	TRBJ2-6	CASSGTESGANVLTF
TRBV12-3/TRBV12-4	TRBJ2-5	CASSLGLEGTQYF
TRBV5-4	TRBJ2-7	CASSSGTISYEQYF
TRBV28	TRBJ2-5	CASSFGASGAQYF
TRBV20-1	TRBJ1-2	CSASQGIYGYTF
TRBV20-1	TRBJ2-7	CSAVRGSEQYF
TRBV4-3	TRBJ1-6	CASSQKTGPSSPLHF
TRBV20-1	TRBJ2-7	CSARKSGGAGEQYF
TRBV29-1	TRBJ1-2	CSAHDGGSGYTF
TRBV5-1	TRBJ2-3	CASSSSRGGPDTQYF
TRBV20-1	TRBJ2-5	CSARSRTQETQYF
TRBV12-3/TRBV12-4	TRBJ2-2	CASSTPGPRYGELFF
TRBV7-6	TRBJ2-1	CASSLEPGGEQFF
TRBV29-1	TRBJ2-7	CSVGTDYEQYF
TRBV3-1	TRBJ2-5	CASSQTSGGIQETQYF
TRBV20-1	TRBJ2-3	CSARLGVGPDTQYF
TRBV6-5	TRBJ2-5	CASSFAGGRGQAETQYF
TRBV9	TRBJ2-1	CASSISGTVSYNEQFF
TRBV25-1	TRBJ2-1	CASSKSHERGGYNEQFF
TRBV7-9	TRBJ1-2	CASSFIPGQEANYGYTF
TRBV6-1	TRBJ2-1	CASSPDRGGYNEQFF
TRBV19	TRBJ2-4	CASRTKGGHPAKNIQYF
TRBV4-3	TRBJ1-4	CASSQDPPGTDEKLFF
TRBV15	TRBJ2-7	CATSRDRHDGDKSYEQYF
TRBV20-1	TRBJ2-3	CSARDTSTDTQYF
TRBV5-1	TRBJ1-1	CASSFARAKTEAFF
TRBV20-1	TRBJ1-5	CSAREGGRSSNQPQHF
TRBV20-1	TRBJ2-7	CSARDATEYEQYF
TRBV4-2	TRBJ1-3	CASSQQRGGMGDTIYF
TRBV5-5	TRBJ1-6	CASSSLAGTDNSPLHF
TRBV18	TRBJ2-5	CASSPNRDRAYF
TRBV7-7	TRBJ2-5	CASSLPGETQYF
TRBV12-3/TRBV12-4	TRBJ2-4	CASSLGGLNIQYF
TRBV12-3/TRBV12-4	TRBJ2-2	CASTRAGELFF
TRBV7-2	TRBJ2-3	CASNLAWAQYF
TRBV7-3	TRBJ2-3	CASSPPHQEGTQYF
TRBV11-2	TRBJ2-5	CASSPGGPIQETQYF
TRBV20-1	TRBJ2-1	CSARNPQGYNEQFF
TRBV7-9	TRBJ2-5	CASSTHSSGGQETQYF
TRBV6-2/TRBV6-3	TRBJ2-1	CASSTRWVPNGNEQFF
TRBV12-3/TRBV12-4	TRBJ1-1	CASSYETRKTFF
TRBV3-1	TRBJ2-7	CASSQAAGSFSYEQYF
TRBV24-1	TRBJ2-3	CATSDAGTGHTDTQYF
TRBV10-3	TRBJ2-5	CAISESPRLETQYF
TRBV6-2/TRBV6-3	TRBJ2-5	CASRPGLADQETQYF
TRBV29-1	TRBJ1-5	CSVASTAQGATQHF
TRBV6-1	TRBJ2-5	CASAGDRAPKRLPGETQYF
TRBV7-9	TRBJ1-1	CASSLGVRTEAFF
TRBV29-1	TRBJ2-7	CSVSGTGVFEQYF
TRBV7-2	TRBJ2-1	CASSLASGTPSSYNEQFF
TRBV21-1	TRBJ2-2	CASSIPGFHGDTGELFF
TRBV7-6	TRBJ1-1	CASSDNPNTEAFF
TRBV7-2	TRBJ1-2	CASSHRELGYGYTF
TRBV5-4	TRBJ2-2	CATLADRVSGELFF